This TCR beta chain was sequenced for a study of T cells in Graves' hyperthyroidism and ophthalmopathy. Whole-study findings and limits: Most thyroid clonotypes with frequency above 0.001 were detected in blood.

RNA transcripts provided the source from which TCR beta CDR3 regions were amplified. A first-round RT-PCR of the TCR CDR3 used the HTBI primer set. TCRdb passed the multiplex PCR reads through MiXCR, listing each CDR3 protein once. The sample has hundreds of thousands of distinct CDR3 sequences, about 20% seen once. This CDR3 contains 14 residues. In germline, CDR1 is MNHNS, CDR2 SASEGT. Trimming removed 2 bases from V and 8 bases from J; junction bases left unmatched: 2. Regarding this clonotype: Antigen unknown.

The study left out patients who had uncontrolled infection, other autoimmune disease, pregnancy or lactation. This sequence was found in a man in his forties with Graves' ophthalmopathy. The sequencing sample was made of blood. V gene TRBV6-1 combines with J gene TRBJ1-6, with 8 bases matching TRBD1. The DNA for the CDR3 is TGTGCCAGCAGTGAACAGGGGGCTGATTCACCCCTCCACTTT. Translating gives CASSEQGADSPLHF.